A single T cell receptor beta chain is shown here with its context. Its cognate antigen is unknown. This table comes from immunoSEQ multiplex PCR, and its TCRdb copy is limited to in-frame clones, with some not included. The sample carries 150,000 or so clones, about 88% recorded once. The record originates from a study of cytomegalovirus exposure and HLA in healthy donors. Study conclusions and caveats: Researchers counted around 150 TCR beta chains as cytomegalovirus-associated.

Per the germline V gene, CDR1 is LNHDA and CDR2 is SQIVND (reference sequence). This CDR3 comprises 12 residues. V dropped 10 bases and J dropped 8 bases, with 16 bases sitting between them. This receptor was taken from a woman between 18 and 29 years old in good health and CMV-seropositive. The sample taken for sequencing was PBMCs. V usage is TRBV19 and J usage is TRBJ2-3; D is possibly TRBD2 (6 bases). The CDR3 DNA reads TGTGCCACGCATGGCGTCGGGGGTACGCAGTATTTT. It translates to CATHGVGGTQYF.